The clone carrying this TCR beta chain was seen only once. This sample was taken from a study of control samples from healthy donors and cancer patients. The method was immunoSEQ multiplex PCR; TCRdb's version includes in-frame clones alone and lacks a portion of them. The sample includes 150,000 to 200,000 clones, around nine tenths of them seen just once. CDR1 SGDLS and CDR2 YYNGEE come from the germline V gene. Deletions cut 0 bases from V and 1 base from J, with 11 bases between. This CDR3 spans 15 amino acids. This sequence originates from a man aged 25 to 45 in good health. This chain joins TRBV9 and TRBJ2-7, with D unclear. Material for sequencing was blood. The CDR3 DNA reads TGTGCCAGCAGCGTAGACGCAGGTTCATCCTACGAGCAGTACTTC. Translation: CASSVDAGSSYEQYF.